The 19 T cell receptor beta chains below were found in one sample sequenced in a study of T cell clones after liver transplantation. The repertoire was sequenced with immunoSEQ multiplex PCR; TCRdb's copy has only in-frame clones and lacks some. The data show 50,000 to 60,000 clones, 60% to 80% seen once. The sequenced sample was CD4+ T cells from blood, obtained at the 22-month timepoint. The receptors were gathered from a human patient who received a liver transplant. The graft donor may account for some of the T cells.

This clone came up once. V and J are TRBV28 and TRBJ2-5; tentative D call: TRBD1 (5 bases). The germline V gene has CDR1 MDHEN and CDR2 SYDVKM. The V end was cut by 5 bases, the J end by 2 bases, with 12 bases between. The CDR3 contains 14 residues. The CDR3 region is CASSRLDSQETQYF. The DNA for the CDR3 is TGTGCCAGCAGTCGGCTTGACAGTCAAGAGACCCAGTACTTC.

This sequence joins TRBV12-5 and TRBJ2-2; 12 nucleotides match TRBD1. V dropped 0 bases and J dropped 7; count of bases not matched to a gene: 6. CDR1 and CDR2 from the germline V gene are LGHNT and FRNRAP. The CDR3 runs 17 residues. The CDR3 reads CASGLVMGTGGNGELFF. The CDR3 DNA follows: TGTGCTAGTGGTTTGGTCATGGGGACAGGGGGCAACGGGGAGCTGTTTTTT.

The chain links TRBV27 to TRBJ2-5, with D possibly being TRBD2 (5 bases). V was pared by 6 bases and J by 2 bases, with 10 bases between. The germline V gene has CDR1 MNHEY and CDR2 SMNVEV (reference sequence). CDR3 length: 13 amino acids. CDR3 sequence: CASSRRTQETQYF. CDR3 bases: TGTGCCAGCAGCCGTCGGACTCAAGAGACCCAGTACTTC.

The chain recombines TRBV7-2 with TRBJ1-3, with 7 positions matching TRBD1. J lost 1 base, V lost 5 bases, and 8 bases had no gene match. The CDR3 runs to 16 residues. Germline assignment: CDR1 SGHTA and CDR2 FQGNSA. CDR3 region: CASSPNRGRSGNTIYF. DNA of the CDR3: TGTGCCAGCAGCCCAAACAGGGGAAGGTCTGGAAACACCATATATTTT.

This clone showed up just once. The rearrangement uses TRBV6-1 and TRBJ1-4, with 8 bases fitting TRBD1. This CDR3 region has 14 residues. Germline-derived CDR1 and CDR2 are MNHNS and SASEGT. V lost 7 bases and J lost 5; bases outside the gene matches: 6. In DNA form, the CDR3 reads TGTGCCAGCACCCCGGGACAGGCCAATGAAAAACTGTTTTTT. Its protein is CASTPGQANEKLFF.

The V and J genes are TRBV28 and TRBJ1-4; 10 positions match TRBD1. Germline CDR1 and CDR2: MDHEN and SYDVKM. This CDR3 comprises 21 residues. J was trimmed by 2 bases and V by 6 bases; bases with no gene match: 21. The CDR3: CASSPLIWGQGFGATNEKLFF. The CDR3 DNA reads TGTGCCAGCAGCCCGTTGATTTGGGGACAGGGGTTTGGTGCGACTAATGAAAAACTGTTTTTT.

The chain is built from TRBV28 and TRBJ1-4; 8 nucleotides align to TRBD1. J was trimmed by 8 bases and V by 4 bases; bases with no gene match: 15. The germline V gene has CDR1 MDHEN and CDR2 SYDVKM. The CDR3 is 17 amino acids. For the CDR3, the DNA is TGTGCCAGCAGTTCGACAGGGGACGGTCTATTGGGCGAAAAACTGTTTTTT. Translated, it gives CASSSTGDGLLGEKLFF.

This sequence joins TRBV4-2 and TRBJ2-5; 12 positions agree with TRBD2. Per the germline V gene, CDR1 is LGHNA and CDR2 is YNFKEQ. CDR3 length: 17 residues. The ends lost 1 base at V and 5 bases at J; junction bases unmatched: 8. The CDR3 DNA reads TGTGCCAGCAGCCAAGGGGCTAGCGGGGGGGGCCGGGAGACCCAGTACTTC. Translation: CASSQGASGGGRETQYF.

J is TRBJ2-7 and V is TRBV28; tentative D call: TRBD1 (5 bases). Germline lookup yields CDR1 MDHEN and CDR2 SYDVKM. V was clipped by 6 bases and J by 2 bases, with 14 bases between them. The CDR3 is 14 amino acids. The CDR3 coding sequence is TGTGCCAGCAGGTTGGAACAGGCCCCCTACGAGCAGTACTTC. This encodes CASRLEQAPYEQYF.

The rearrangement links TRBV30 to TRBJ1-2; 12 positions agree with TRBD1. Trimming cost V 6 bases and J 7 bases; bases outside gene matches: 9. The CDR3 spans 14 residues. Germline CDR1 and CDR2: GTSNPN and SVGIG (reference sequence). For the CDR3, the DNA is TGTGCCTGTAGCCCGGGACAGGGGGCGCGTGGCTACACCTTC. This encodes CACSPGQGARGYTF.

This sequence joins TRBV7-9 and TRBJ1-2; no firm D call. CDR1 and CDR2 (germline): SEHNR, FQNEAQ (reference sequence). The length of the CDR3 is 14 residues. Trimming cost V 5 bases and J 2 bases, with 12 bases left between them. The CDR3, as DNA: TGTGCCAGCAGCGAACGGACGGTGAACTATGGCTACACCTTC. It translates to CASSERTVNYGYTF.

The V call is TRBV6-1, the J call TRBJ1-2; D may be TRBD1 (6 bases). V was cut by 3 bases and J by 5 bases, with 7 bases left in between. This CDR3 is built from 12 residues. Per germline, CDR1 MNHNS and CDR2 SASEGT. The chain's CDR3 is CASSETGYGYTF. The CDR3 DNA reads TGTGCCAGCAGTGAGACAGGATATGGCTACACCTTC.

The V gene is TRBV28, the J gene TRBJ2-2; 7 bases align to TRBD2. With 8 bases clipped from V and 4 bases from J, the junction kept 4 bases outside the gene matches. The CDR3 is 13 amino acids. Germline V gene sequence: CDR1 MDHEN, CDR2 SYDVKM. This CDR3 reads CASRPGGTGELFF. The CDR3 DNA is TGTGCCAGCCGACCGGGGGGCACCGGGGAGCTGTTTTTT.

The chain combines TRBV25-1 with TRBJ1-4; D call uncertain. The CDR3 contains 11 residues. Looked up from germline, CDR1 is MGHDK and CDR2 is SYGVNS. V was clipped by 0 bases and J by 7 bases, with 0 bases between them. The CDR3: CASSEYEKLFF. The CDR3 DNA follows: TGTGCCAGCAGTGAATATGAAAAACTGTTTTTT.

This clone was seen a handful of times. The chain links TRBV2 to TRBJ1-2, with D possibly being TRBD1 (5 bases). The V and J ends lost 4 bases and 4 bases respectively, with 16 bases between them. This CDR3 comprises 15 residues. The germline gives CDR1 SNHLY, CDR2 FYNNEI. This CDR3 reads CASSVGGEMFYGYTF. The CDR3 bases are TGTGCCAGCAGTGTAGGAGGGGAAATGTTCTATGGCTACACCTTC.

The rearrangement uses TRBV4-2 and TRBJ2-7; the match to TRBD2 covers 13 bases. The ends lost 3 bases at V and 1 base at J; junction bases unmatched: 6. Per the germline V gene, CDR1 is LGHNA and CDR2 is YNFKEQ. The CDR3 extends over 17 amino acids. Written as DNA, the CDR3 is TGTGCCAGCAGCCACCGTACTAGCGGGGGGGCTTCCTACGAGCAGTACTTC. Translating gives CASSHRTSGGASYEQYF.

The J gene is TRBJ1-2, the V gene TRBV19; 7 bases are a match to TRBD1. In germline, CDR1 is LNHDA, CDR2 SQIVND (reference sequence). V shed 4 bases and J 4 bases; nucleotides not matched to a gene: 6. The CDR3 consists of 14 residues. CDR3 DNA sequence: TGTGCCAGTAGTAGCCGGGACAGTCTCTATGGCTACACCTTC. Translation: CASSSRDSLYGYTF.

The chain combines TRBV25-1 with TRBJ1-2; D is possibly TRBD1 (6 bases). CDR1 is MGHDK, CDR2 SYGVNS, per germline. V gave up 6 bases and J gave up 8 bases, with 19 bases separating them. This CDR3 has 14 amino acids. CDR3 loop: CASRGEDSHRGYTF. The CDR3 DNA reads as TGTGCCAGCAGGGGGGAGGACAGCCATAGGGGCTACACCTTC.

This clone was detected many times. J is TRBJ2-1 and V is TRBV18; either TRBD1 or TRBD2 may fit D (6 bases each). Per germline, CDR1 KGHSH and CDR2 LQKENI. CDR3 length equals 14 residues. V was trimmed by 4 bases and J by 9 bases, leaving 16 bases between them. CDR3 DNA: TGTGCCAGCTCACTCTCGCAGGAGGGGGGTGAGCAGTTCTTC. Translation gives CASSLSQEGGEQFF.